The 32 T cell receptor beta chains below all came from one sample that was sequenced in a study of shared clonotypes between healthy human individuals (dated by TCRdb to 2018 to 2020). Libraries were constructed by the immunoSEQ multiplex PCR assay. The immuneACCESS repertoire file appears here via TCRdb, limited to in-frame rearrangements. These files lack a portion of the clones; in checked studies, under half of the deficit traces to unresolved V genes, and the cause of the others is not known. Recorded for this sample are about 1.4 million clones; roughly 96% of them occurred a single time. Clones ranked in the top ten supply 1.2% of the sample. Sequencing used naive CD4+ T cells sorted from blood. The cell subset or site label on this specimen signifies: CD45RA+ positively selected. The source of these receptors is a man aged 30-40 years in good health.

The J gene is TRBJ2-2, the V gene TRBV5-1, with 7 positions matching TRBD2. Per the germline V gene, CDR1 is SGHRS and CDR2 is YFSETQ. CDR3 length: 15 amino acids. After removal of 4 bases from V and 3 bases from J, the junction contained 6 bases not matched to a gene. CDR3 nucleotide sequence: TGCGCCAGCAGCAGCCGACTAGCAGACACCGGGGAGCTGTTTTTT. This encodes CASSSRLADTGELFF.

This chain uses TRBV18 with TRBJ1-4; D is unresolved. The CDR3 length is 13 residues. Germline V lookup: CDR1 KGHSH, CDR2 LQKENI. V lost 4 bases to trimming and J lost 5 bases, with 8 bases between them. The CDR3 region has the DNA TGTGCCAGCTCACTTGGGAGAAATGAAAAACTGTTTTTT. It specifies CASSLGRNEKLFF. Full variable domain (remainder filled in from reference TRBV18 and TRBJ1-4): NAGVMQNPRHLVRRRGQEARLRCSPMKGHSHVYWYRQLPEEGLKFMVYLQKENIIDESGMPKERFSAEFPKEGPSILRIQQVVRGDSAAYFCASSLGRNEKLFFGSGTQLSVL.

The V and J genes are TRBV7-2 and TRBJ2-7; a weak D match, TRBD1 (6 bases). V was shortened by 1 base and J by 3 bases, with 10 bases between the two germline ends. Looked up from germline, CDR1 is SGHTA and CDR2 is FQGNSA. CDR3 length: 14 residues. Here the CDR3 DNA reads TGTGCCAGCAGCTTAGACAGGGCAATCTACGAGCAGTACTTC. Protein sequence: CASSLDRAIYEQYF. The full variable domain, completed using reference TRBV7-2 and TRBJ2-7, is GAGVSQSPSNKVTEKGKDVELRCDPISGHTALYWYRQSLGQGLEFLIYFQGNSAPDKSGLPSDRFSAERTGGSVSTLTIQRTQQEDSAVYLCASSLDRAIYEQYFGPGTRLTVT.

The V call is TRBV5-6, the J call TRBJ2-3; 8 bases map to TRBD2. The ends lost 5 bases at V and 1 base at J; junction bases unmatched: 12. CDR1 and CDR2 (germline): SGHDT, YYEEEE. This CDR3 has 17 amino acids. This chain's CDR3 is CASRQVAGRPGTDTQYF. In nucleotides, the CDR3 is TGTGCCAGCAGGCAGGTAGCGGGACGACCCGGCACAGATACGCAGTATTTT.

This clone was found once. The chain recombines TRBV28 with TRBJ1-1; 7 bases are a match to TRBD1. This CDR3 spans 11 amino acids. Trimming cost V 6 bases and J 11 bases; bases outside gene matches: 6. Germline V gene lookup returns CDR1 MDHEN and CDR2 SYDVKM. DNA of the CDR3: TGTGCCAGCAGGGGGACAGAAACGGCTTTCTTT. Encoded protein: CASRGTETAFF.

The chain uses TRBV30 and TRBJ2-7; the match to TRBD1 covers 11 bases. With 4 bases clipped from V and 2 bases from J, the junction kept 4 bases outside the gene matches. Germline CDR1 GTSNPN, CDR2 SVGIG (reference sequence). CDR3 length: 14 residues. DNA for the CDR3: TGTGCCTGGACAAAGGGACAGGGGGCCTACGAGCAGTACTTC. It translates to CAWTKGQGAYEQYF.

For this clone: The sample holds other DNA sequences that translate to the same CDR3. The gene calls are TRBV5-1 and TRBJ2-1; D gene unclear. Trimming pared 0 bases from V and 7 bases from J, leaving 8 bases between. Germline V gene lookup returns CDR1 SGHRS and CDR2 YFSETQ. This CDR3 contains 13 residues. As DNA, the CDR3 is TGCGCCAGCAGCTTGGGAGCCGGGAATGAGCAGTTCTTC. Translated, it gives CASSLGAGNEQFF.

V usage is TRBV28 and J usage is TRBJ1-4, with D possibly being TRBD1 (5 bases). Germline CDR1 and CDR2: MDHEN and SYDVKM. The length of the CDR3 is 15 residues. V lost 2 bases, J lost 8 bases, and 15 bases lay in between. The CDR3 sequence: CASSLIGTAREKLFF. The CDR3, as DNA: TGTGCCAGCAGTTTAATAGGGACGGCGAGGGAAAAACTGTTTTTT.

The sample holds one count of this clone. The CDR3 reads CASSSLTGTNPGELFF. As DNA, the CDR3 is TGTGCCAGCAGCTCCCTAACCGGGACCAACCCCGGGGAGCTGTTTTTT. The V gene is TRBV11-2, the J gene TRBJ2-2; D possibly uses TRBD1 or TRBD2 (5 bases each). This CDR3 has 16 residues. Trimming pared 4 bases from V and 6 bases from J, leaving 18 bases between. In germline, CDR1 is SGHAT, CDR2 FQNNGV.

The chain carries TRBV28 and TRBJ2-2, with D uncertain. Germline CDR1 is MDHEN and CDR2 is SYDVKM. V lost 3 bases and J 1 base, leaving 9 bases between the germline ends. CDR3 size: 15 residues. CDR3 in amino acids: CASSFVARNTGELFF. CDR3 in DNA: TGTGCCAGCAGTTTTGTAGCCAGGAACACCGGGGAGCTGTTTTTT.

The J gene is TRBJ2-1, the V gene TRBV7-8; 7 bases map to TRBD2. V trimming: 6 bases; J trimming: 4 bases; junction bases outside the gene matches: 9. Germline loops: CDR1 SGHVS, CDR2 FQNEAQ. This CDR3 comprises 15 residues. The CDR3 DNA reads TGTGCCAGCAGTTCAAGCGGTAGCGGGTACAATGAGCAGTTCTTC. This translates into CASSSSGSGYNEQFF.

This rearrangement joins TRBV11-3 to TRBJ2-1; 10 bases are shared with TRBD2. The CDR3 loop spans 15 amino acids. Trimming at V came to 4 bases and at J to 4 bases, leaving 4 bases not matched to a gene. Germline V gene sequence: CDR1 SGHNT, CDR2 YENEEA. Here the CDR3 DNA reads TGTGCCAGCAGCTCGCAGCGGGAGGGATACAATGAGCAGTTCTTC. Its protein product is CASSSQREGYNEQFF.

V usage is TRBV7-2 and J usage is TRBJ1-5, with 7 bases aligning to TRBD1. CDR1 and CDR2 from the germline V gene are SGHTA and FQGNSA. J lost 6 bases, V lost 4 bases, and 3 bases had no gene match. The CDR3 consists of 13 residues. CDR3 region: CASSSQGSQPQHF. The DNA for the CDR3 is TGTGCCAGCAGCTCACAGGGGAGTCAGCCCCAGCATTTT. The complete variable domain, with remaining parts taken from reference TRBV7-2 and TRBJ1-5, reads GAGVSQSPSNKVTEKGKDVELRCDPISGHTALYWYRQSLGQGLEFLIYFQGNSAPDKSGLPSDRFSAERTGGSVSTLTIQRTQQEDSAVYLCASSSQGSQPQHFGDGTRLSIL.

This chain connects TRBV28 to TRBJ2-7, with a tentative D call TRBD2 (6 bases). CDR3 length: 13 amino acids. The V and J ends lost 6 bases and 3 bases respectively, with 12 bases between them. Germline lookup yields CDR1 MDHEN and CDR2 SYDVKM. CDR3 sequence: CASRGPGVYEQYF. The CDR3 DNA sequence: TGTGCCAGCAGGGGGCCGGGGGTCTACGAGCAGTACTTC.

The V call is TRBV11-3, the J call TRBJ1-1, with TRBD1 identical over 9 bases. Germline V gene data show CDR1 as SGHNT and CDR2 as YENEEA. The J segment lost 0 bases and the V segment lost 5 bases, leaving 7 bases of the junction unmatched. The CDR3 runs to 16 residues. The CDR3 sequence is CASSPGQGEMNTEAFF. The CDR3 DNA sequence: TGTGCCAGCAGCCCGGGACAGGGAGAAATGAACACTGAAGCTTTCTTT.

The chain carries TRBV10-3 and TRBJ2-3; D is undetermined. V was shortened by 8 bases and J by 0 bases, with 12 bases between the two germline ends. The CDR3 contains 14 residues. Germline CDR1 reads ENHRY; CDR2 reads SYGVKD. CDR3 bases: TGTGCCATCGCAGTGACTTTCAGCACAGATACGCAGTATTTT. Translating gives CAIAVTFSTDTQYF.

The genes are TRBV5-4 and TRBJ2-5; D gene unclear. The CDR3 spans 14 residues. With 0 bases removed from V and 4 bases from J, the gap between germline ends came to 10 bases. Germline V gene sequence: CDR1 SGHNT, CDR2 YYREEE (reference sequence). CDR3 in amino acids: CASSLGQSPETQYF. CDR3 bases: TGTGCCAGCAGCTTGGGGCAGAGCCCAGAGACCCAGTACTTC. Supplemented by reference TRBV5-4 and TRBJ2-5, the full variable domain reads ETGVTQSPTHLIKTRGQQVTLRCSSQSGHNTVSWYQQALGQGPQFIFQYYREEENGRGNFPPRFSGLQFPNYSSELNVNALELDDSALYLCASSLGQSPETQYFGPGTRLLVL.

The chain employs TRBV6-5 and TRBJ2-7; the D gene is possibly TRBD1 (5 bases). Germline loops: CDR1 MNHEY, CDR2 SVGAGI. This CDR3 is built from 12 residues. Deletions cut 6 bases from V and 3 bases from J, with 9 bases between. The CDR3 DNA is TGTGCCAGCAGGGGGCCAAACTACGAGCAGTACTTC. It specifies CASRGPNYEQYF.

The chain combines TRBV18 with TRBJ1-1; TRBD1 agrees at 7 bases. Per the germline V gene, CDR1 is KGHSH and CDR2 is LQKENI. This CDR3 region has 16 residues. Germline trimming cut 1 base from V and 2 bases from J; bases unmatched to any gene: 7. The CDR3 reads CASSPLWTGVNTEAFF. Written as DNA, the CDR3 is TGTGCCAGCTCACCACTTTGGACAGGAGTAAACACTGAAGCTTTCTTT.

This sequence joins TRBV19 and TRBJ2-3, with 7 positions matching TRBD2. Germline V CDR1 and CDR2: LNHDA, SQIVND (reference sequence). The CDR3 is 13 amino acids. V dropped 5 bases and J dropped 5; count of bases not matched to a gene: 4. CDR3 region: CASSAGEVDTQYF. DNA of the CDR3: TGTGCCAGTAGTGCGGGAGAAGTAGATACGCAGTATTTT.

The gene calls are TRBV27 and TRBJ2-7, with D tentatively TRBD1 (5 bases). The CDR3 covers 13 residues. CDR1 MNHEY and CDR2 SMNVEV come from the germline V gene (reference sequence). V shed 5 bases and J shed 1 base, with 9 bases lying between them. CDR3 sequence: CASSPRQSYEQYF. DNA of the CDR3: TGTGCCAGCAGTCCTCGACAGTCCTACGAGCAGTACTTC.

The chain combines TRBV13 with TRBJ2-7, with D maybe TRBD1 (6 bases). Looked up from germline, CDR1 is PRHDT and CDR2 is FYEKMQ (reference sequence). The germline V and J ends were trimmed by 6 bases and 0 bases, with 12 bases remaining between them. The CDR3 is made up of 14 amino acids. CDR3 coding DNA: TGTGCCAGCAGGGATAGGGGGAGCTCCTACGAGCAGTACTTC. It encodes CASRDRGSSYEQYF.

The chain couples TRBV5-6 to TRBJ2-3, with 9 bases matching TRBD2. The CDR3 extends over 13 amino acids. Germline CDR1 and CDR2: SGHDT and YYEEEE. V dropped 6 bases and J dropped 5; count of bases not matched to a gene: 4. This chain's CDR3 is CASTAGGLDTQYF. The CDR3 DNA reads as TGTGCCAGCACAGCGGGAGGCCTAGATACGCAGTATTTT.

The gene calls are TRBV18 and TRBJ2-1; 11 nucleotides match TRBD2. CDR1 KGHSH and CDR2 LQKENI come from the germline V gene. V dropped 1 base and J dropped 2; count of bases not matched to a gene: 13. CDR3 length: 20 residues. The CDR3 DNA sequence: TGTGCCAGCTCACCACGTCCCAGACTAGCGGGACCCGCGACCTACAATGAGCAGTTCTTC. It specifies CASSPRPRLAGPATYNEQFF. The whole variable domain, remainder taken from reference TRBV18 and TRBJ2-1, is NAGVMQNPRHLVRRRGQEARLRCSPMKGHSHVYWYRQLPEEGLKFMVYLQKENIIDESGMPKERFSAEFPKEGPSILRIQQVVRGDSAAYFCASSPRPRLAGPATYNEQFFGPGTRLTVL.

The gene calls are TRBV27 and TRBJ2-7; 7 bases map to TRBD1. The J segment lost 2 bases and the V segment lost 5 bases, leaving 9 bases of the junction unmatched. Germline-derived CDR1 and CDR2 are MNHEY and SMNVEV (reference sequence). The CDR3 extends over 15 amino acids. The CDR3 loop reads CASSPWTGGAYEQYF. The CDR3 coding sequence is TGTGCCAGCAGTCCCTGGACAGGTGGGGCCTACGAGCAGTACTTC.

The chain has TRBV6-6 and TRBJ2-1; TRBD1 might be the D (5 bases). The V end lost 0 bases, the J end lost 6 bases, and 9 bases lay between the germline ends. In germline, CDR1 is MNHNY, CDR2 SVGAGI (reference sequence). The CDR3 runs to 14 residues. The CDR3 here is CASSYSERGNEQFF. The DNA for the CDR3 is TGTGCCAGCAGTTACTCGGAAAGGGGCAATGAGCAGTTCTTC.

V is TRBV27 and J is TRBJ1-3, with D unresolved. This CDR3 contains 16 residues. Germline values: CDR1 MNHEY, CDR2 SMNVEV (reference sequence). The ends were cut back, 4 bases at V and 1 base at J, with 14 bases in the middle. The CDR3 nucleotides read TGTGCCAGCAGTTCTACCCTGACATCTTCTGGAAACACCATATATTTT. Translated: CASSSTLTSSGNTIYF.

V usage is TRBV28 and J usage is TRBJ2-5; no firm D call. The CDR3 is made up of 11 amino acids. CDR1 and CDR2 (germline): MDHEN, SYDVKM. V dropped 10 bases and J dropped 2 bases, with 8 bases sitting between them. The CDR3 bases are TGTGCCACCGCGCAACAAGAGACCCAGTACTTC. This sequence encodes CATAQQETQYF.

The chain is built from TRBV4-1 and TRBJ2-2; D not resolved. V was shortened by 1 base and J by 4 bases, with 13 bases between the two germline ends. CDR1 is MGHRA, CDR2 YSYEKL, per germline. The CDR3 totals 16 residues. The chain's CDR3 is CASSQAPGAFTGELFF. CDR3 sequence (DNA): TGCGCCAGCAGCCAAGCTCCTGGAGCGTTCACCGGGGAGCTGTTTTTT.

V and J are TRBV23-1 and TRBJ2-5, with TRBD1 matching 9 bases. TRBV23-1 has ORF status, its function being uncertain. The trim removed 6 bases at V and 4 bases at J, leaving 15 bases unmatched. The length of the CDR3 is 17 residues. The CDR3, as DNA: TGCGCCAGCAGCCAGAACAGGGGACAGGGAGTGGGAGAGACCCAGTACTTC. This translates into CASSQNRGQGVGETQYF.

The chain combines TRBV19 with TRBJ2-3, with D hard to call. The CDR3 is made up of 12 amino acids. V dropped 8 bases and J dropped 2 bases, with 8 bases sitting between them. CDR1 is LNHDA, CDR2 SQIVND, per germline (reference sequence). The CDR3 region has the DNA TGTGCCAGTTCAAGATTCACAGATACGCAGTATTTT. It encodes CASSRFTDTQYF.

CDR3 in amino acids: CASRPRTGIHEQYF. The CDR3, as DNA: TGTGCCAGCAGGCCCCGGACAGGGATCCACGAGCAGTACTTC. The rearrangement joins TRBV7-2 to TRBJ2-7; 8 positions match TRBD1. Per the germline V gene, CDR1 is SGHTA and CDR2 is FQGNSA. The J segment lost 5 bases and the V segment lost 6 bases, leaving 9 bases of the junction unmatched. This CDR3 region has 14 residues.